The entry below gives a single TCR beta chain sequence along with its context. The entry originates in a study of radiotherapy plus CTLA-4 blockade in lung cancer. The CDR3 loop spans 19 amino acids. Germline CDR1 is SNHLY and CDR2 is FYNNEI. Trimming at V came to 2 bases and at J to 1 base, leaving 13 bases not matched to a gene. Sequencing was performed with immunoSEQ multiplex PCR; in TCRdb, only in-frame clones are kept and a portion is missing. This table has roughly 88,000 clones, roughly 85% appearing once. The specimen was peripheral blood, collected from a patient treated with radiotherapy plus ipilimumab. This TCR was recovered from a human donor with non-small cell lung cancer who had stable disease on radiotherapy plus ipilimumab. This rearrangement joins TRBV2 to TRBJ1-5, with 8 bases identical to TRBD1. In nucleotides, the CDR3 is TGTGCCAGCAGTGAAAGGGCAGGGGGCGCCGAAATGAGCAATCAGCCCCAGCATTTT. Translated, it gives CASSERAGGAEMSNQPQHF.